This T cell receptor (beta chain) comes out of a study of OX40 agonist ivuxolimab in advanced cancers. The repertoire was sequenced with immunoSEQ multiplex PCR; TCRdb's copy has only in-frame clones and lacks some. Of approximately 60,000 clones in the sample, around 93% were seen once. This CDR3 is built from 16 residues. Trimming left V 4 bases short and J 6 bases short, with 19 bases between. The germline V gene has CDR1 SEHNR and CDR2 FQNEAQ (reference sequence). This clone was picked up one time. This TCR came from an adult with an advanced solid tumor such as melanoma, head and neck, liver or kidney cancer. The sequenced sample was CD4+ or CD8+ T cells sorted from blood, obtained in a trial of the OX40 agonist ivuxolimab. The J gene is TRBJ2-1, the V gene TRBV7-9; possible D gene TRBD1, 6 bases. DNA of the CDR3: TGTGCCAGCAGCTCACCCCAGGGGATGAACTCCAATGAGCAGTTCTTC. This sequence encodes CASSSPQGMNSNEQFF.